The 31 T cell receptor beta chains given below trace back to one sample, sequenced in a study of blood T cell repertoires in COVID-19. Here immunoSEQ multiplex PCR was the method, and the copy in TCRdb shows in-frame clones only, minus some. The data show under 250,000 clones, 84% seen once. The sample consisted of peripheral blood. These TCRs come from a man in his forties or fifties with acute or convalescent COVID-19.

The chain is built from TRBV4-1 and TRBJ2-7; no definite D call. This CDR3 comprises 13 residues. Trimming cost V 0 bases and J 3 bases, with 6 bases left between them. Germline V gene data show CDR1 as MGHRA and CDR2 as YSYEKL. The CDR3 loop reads CASSQESVYEQYF. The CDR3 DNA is TGCGCCAGCAGCCAAGAATCTGTCTACGAGCAGTACTTC.

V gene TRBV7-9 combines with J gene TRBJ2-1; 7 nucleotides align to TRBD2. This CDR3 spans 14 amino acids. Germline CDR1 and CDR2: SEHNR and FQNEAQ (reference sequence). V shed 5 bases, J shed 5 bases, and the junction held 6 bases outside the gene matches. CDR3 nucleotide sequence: TGTGCCAGCAGCCGCAGCGGGGCGAACAATGAGCAGTTCTTC. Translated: CASSRSGANNEQFF.

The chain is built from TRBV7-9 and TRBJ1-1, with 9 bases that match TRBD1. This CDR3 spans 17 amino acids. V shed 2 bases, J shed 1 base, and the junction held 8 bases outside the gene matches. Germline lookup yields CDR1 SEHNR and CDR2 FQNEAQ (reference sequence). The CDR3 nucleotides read TGTGCCAGCAGCTTATCCTGGGACAGGGAGGGGAACACTGAAGCTTTCTTT. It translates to CASSLSWDREGNTEAFF.

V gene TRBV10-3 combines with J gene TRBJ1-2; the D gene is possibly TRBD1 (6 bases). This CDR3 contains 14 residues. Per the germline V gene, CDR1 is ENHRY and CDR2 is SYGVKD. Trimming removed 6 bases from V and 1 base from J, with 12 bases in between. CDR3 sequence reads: CAIRDSSNNYGYTF. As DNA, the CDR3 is TGTGCCATCAGGGACAGCAGCAATAACTATGGCTACACCTTC.

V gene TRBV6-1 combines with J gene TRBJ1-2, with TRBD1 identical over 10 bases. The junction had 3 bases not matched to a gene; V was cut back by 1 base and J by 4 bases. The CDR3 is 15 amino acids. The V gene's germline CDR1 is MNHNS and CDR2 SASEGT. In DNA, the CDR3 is TGTGCCAGCAGTGAAGGGACAGGGGGGCTCTATGGCTACACCTTC. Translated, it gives CASSEGTGGLYGYTF.

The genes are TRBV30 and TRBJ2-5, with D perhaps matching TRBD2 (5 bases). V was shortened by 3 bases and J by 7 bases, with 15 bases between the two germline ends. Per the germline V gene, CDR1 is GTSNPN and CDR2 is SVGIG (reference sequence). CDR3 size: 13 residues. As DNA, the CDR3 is TGTGCCTGGAGCCGAGGGCCAGTAGGGACCCAGTACTTC. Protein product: CAWSRGPVGTQYF.

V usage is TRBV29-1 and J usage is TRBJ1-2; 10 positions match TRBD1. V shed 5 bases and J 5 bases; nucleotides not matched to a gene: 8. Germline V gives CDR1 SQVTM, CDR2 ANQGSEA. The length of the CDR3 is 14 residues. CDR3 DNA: TGCAGCGTTCGACAGGGGGCTAGTTCGTATGGCTACACCTTC. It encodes CSVRQGASSYGYTF.

CDR3 nucleotide sequence: TGTGCCAGCAGCCAGGGCACAGGAGATCCCTTCTACGAGCAGTACTTC. Amino acid sequence: CASSQGTGDPFYEQYF. This sequence joins TRBV14 and TRBJ2-7; tentatively, D is TRBD1 (5 bases). V dropped 3 bases and J dropped 3 bases, with 18 bases sitting between them. The germline gives CDR1 SGHDN, CDR2 FVKESK. The CDR3 consists of 16 residues.

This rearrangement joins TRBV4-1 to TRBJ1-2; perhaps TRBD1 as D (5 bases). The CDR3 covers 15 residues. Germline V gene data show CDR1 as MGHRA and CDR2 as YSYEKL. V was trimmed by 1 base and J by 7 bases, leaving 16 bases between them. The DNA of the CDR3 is TGCGCCAGCAGCCAAGGGGGTGGGTCCAGGGCTGGCTACACCTTC. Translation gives CASSQGGGSRAGYTF.

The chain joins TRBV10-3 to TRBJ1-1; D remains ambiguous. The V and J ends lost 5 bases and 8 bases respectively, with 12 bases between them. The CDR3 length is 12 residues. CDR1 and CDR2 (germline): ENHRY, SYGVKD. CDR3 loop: CAISPREKEAFF. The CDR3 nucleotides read TGTGCCATCAGTCCCCGGGAAAAAGAAGCTTTCTTT.

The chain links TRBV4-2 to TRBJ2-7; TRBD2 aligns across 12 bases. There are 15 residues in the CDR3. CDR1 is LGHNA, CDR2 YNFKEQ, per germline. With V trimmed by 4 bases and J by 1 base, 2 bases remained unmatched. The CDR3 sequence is CASSRGTSGSYEQYF. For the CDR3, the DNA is TGTGCCAGCAGCCGAGGGACTAGCGGGTCCTACGAGCAGTACTTC.

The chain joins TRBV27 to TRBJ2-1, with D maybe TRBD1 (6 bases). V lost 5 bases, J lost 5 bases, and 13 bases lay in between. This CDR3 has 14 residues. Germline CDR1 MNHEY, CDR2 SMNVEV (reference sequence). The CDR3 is CASSAYDRNNEQFF. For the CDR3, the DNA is TGTGCCAGCAGTGCCTACGACAGGAACAATGAGCAGTTCTTC.

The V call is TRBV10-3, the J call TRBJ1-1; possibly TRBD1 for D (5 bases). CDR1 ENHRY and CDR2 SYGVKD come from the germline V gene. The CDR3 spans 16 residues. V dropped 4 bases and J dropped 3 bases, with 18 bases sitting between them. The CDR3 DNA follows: TGTGCCATCAGTGCTTGGCAGGGACCGGGGGACACTGAAGCTTTCTTT. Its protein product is CAISAWQGPGDTEAFF.

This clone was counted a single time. The CDR3: CASNMGTGAYEQYF. The CDR3 DNA reads TGTGCCAGCAATATGGGGACAGGGGCCTACGAGCAGTACTTC. V and J are TRBV25-1 and TRBJ2-7, with 10 bases aligning to TRBD1. In germline, CDR1 is MGHDK, CDR2 SYGVNS. Trimming cost V 7 bases and J 2 bases; bases outside gene matches: 5. CDR3 length equals 14 residues.

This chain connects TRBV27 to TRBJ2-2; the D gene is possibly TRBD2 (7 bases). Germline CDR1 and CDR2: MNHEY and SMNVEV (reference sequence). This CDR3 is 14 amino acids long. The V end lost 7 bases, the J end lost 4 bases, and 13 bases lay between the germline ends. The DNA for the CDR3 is TGTGCCAGCACTAAAAGGGGGGGCACCGGGGAGCTGTTTTTT. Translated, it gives CASTKRGGTGELFF.

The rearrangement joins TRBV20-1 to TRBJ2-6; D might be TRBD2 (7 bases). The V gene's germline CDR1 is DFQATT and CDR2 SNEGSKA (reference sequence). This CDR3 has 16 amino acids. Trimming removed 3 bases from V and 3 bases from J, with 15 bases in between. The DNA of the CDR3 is TGCAGTGCTAGTTCGGGGGGCGGATTTGGGGCCAACGTCCTGACTTTC. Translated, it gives CSASSGGGFGANVLTF.

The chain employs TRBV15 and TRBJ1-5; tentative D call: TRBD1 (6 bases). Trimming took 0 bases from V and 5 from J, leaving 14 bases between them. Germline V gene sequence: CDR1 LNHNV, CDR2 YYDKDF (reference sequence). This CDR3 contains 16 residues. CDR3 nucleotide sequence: TGTGCCACCAGCAGAGATGGGGCAGGGGCCCATCAGCCCCAGCATTTT. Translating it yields CATSRDGAGAHQPQHF. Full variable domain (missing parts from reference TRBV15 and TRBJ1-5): DAMVIQNPRYQVTQFGKPVTLSCSQTLNHNVMYWYQQKSSQAPKLLFHYYDKDFNNEADTPDNFQSRRPNTSFCFLDIRSPGLGDTAMYLCATSRDGAGAHQPQHFGDGTRLSIL.

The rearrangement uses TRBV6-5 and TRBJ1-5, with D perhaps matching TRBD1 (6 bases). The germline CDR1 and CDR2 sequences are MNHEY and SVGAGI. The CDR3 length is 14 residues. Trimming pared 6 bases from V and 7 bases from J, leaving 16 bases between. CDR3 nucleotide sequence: TGTGCCAGCAGAGACGCGGGGGCCGAACAGCCCCAGCATTTT. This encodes CASRDAGAEQPQHF.

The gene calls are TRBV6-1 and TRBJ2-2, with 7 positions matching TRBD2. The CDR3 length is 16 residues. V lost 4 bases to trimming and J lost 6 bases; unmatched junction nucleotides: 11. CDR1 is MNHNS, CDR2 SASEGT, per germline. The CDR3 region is CASSGGGKGRAGELFF. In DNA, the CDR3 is TGTGCCAGCAGTGGGGGGGGAAAAGGTCGAGCCGGGGAGCTGTTTTTT.

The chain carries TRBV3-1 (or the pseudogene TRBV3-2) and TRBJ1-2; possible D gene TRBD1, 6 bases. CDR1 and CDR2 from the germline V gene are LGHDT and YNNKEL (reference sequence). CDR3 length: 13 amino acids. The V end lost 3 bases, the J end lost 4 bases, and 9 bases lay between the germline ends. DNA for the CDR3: TGTGCCAGCAGCCAGGGGGGGCGCTATGGCTACACCTTC. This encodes CASSQGGRYGYTF.

The CDR3 loop reads CASSLSSGSWTDTQYF. Written as DNA, the CDR3 is TGCGCCAGCAGCTTGAGTAGCGGGAGTTGGACAGATACGCAGTATTTT. This chain connects TRBV5-1 to TRBJ2-3; TRBD2 agrees at 9 bases. Trimming at V came to 1 base and at J to 3 bases, leaving 6 bases not matched to a gene. This CDR3 has 16 residues. Germline CDR1 is SGHRS and CDR2 is YFSETQ.

The DNA for the CDR3 is TGTGCCAGCAGAGGACTGACAGGGGTTCAGCCCCAGCATTTT. Translated, it gives CASRGLTGVQPQHF. This sequence joins TRBV5-8 and TRBJ1-5, with 8 nucleotides matching TRBD1. The CDR3 contains 14 residues. Germline loops: CDR1 SGHTS, CDR2 YDEGEE. V shed 5 bases and J 6 bases; nucleotides not matched to a gene: 7.

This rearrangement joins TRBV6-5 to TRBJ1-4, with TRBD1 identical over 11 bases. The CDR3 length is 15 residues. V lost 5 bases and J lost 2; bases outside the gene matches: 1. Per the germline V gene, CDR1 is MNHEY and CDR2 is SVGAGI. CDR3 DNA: TGTGCCAGCAGTAGGGACAGGGGGACTAATGAAAAACTGTTTTTT. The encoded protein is CASSRDRGTNEKLFF.

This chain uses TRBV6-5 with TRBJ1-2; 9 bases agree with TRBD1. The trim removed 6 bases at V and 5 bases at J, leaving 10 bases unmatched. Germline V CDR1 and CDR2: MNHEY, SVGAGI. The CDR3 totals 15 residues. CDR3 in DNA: TGTGCCAGCAGACAACCGGGACAGGGTTCTTATGGCTACACCTTC. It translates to CASRQPGQGSYGYTF.

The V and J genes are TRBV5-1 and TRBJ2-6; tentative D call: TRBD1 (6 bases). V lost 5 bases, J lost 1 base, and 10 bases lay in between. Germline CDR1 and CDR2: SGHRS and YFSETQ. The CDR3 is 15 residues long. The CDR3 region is CASSTRGSGANVLTF. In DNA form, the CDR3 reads TGCGCCAGCAGTACCAGGGGATCTGGGGCCAACGTCCTGACTTTC.

The CDR3: CASSLFPGTGYEQYF. Here the CDR3 DNA reads TGTGCCAGCAGTTTGTTCCCCGGGACAGGGTACGAGCAGTACTTC. The gene calls are TRBV27 and TRBJ2-7; 9 bases map to TRBD1. Germline loops: CDR1 MNHEY, CDR2 SMNVEV (reference sequence). This CDR3 is built from 15 residues. With V trimmed by 3 bases and J by 4 bases, 7 bases remained unmatched.

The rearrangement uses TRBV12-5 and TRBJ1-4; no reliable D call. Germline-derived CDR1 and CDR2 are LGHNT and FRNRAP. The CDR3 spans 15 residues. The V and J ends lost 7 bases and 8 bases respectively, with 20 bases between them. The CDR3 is CASAREGYEWEKLFF. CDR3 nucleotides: TGTGCTAGTGCCCGTGAGGGCTACGAGTGGGAAAAACTGTTTTTT.

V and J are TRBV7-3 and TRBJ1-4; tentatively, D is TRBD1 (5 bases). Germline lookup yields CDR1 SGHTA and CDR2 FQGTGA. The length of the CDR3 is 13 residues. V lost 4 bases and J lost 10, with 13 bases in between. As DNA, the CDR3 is TGTGCCAGCAGCTCTGGGCAGGGAGGAAAACTGTTTTTT. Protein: CASSSGQGGKLFF.

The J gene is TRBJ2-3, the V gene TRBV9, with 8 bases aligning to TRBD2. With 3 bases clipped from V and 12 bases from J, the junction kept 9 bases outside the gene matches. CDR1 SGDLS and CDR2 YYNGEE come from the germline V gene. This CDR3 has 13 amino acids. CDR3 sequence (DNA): TGTGCCAGCAGCGCCCTCCCGGGACTAGACCAGTATTTT. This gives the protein CASSALPGLDQYF.

The CDR3 protein is CASSIDYPGGPSNEQFF. CDR3 coding DNA: TGTGCCAGTAGTATAGATTATCCGGGAGGGCCCTCCAATGAGCAGTTCTTC. This sequence joins TRBV19 and TRBJ2-1, with 8 bases matching TRBD2. The CDR3 has 17 amino acids. CDR1 LNHDA and CDR2 SQIVND come from the germline V gene (reference sequence). The V and J ends lost 0 bases and 6 bases, in that order; junction bases with no gene match: 10.

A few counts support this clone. The CDR3 here is CASSLVQGNLYEQYF. Here the CDR3 DNA reads TGTGCCAGCAGCTTAGTACAGGGTAATCTCTACGAGCAGTACTTC. The V and J genes are TRBV7-6 and TRBJ2-7; possibly TRBD1 for D (6 bases). Trimming shortened V by 1 base and J by 3 bases, and 13 bases separated the two germline ends. The CDR3 loop spans 15 amino acids. Germline V gene lookup returns CDR1 SGHVS and CDR2 FNYEAQ.